The rows below give T cell receptor beta chains drawn from one sample of a study of blood T cell repertoires in COVID-19. Measured with immunoSEQ multiplex PCR; TCRdb has only the in-frame clones, and not every one. The repertoire holds tens of thousands of clones, with 87% as singletons. Sample: peripheral blood. All receptors derive from a woman older than 75 with active COVID-19. The conserved cysteine and the conserved F or W are not part of the CDR3 here. Fields, in order: J gene, V gene, clone size, CDR3 protein. Some rows mark clone size as missing; the rest say once, few, many or name a class of expanded clone.

TRBJ1-4,TRBV3-1/TRBV3-2,-,ASSPDRGFQKLF
TRBJ1-5,TRBV19,-,ASSTDAGGQPQH
TRBJ1-2,TRBV24-1,-,ATSDSAGQPNYGYT
TRBJ1-2,TRBV9,-,ASSVADFSDYGYT
TRBJ2-1,TRBV7-9,-,ASSSSGGAEREQF
TRBJ1-3,TRBV3-1/TRBV3-2,-,ASSQELAGNTIY
TRBJ1-6,TRBV7-2,-,ASSPQGLHSNSPLH
TRBJ2-3,TRBV7-8,-,ASSLMGGGTDTQY
TRBJ1-5,TRBV3-1/TRBV3-2,-,ASSPKTGEGYQPQH
TRBJ2-1,TRBV19,-,ASTSIGRGTSRDYNEQF
TRBJ1-6,TRBV4-3,-,ASSRAKLNNSPLH
TRBJ2-1,TRBV6-2/TRBV6-3,once,ASSLGASYNEQF
TRBJ1-1,TRBV5-8,-,ASMAGTGNTEAF
TRBJ2-2,TRBV18,-,ASSPPNSYTGELF
TRBJ1-1,TRBV18,-,ASSPRTGGETEAF
TRBJ1-6,TRBV5-1,-,ASSGTGRRGLH
TRBJ2-7,TRBV19,-,ASSTGTGNYEQY
TRBJ1-4,TRBV19,-,ASRLQGQNEKLF
TRBJ2-6,TRBV27,-,ASGPGQGRANVLT
TRBJ2-7,TRBV6-6,-,ASSYGPRGHEQY
TRBJ2-2,TRBV18,-,ASSPPSGRERDTGELF
TRBJ2-5,TRBV5-4,once,ASSWGGTAQETQY
TRBJ1-2,TRBV10-1,-,ASRGSTTGTGGAGYGYT
TRBJ1-1,TRBV6-2/TRBV6-3,once,ASSQPRQGGTEAF